Given below is one T cell receptor beta chain in context. Its antigen specificity is not known. No base quality information exists; no much larger clone differs at one position. Interpreted using the paper, the time point label stands for: about 28 days (+/-7) after the second vaccine dose. AZD1222 recipients with second doses at about 4 weeks or about 12 weeks were pooled, because spike-specific TCR depth and breadth did not differ between schedules. Samples from vaccinated people were obtained from the UK trials COV001 and COV002, which included a single-blind randomized controlled phase 2/3 trial of AZD1222 (ChAdOx1 nCoV-19) in healthy adults. Trial participant PBMC samples were collected at day 0 and day 28 after the second dose for TCRbeta chain sequencing. V is pruned by 0 bases and J by 4 bases, leaving 3 bases of the junction without a gene match. CDR1 and CDR2 are drawn from the germline V gene: KGHDR, SFDVKD. The CDR3 spans 16 residues, from the cysteine through the phenylalanine. Only the CDR3 DNA is retained, 48 bases long and in frame from the first base.

This entry comes from a study of T cell responses to AZD1222 COVID-19 vaccine (dated by TCRdb to the early 2020s). Notes on the research overall: A total of over 230 trial participants underwent TCR sequencing, of whom about 210 had received two doses of AZD1222 and roughly 26 had received two doses of the MenACWY control vaccine. Trial participants were enrolled into age subgroups of 18-55, 56-69 and 70-plus years, which contained about 160, 30 and 59 TCR-sequenced participants, respectively.

What the authors observed across the whole study: Epitopes outside the regions mutated in the B.1.351 and B.1.1.7 variants were reportedly recognized by nearly half of the unique spike-specific TCRs. In the small 56-69-year group, the increase in depth fell short of significance, most likely because of low power. The vaccine-associated CD4 TCRs covered the entire spike protein, and the dominant responses fell in regions 160-218 and 743-854. Participants were mostly white British, with more females than males. The authors suggested clonal diversity may have been underestimated. Because no day 14 peak-response samples were available, repertoires were characterized only after the peak T cell response. Conclusions about previously exposed vaccinees are limited because only a handful of AZD1222 recipients were SARS-CoV-2 seropositive at baseline. Spike-specific TCR breadth and depth rose significantly after two AZD1222 doses compared with day 0 and with MenACWY recipients.

The CDR3 regions of human TCRbeta chains were analyzed by immunosequencing. For the original study's pipeline: TCRs in the repertoires were matched against a reference library of SARS-CoV-2-specific TCRs that had been generated with the MIRA antigen-specificity platform. Breadth was defined as the fraction of unique TCRs that were SARS-CoV-2-associated. Depth was defined as the fraction of total T cells that were SARS-CoV-2-associated. Using the MIRA data, each spike-specific TCR was assigned both to the spike region to which the TCR was reactive and to a CD4 or CD8 class. Log10-transformed breadth and depth values were compared by one-way ANOVA with Sidak's multiple comparisons tests. TCRdb limited this immuneACCESS table to in-frame rearrangements with V and J called. A share of clones is missing; checked studies link under half to unresolved V genes, and the rest is unexplained. Clone size and the V and J calls come from that table; the DNA yielded D and trimming. This sample lists about 120,000 clones; about 90% were detected once. The top ten constitute more than 6% of the sample.

The TCR sequence derives from an adult who received the AZD1222 COVID-19 vaccine. The sample consisted of peripheral blood, taken 28 days after the second AZD1222 dose. Here the chain combines TRBV24-1 and TRBJ2-3; TRBD2 aligns with 10 central bases. The CDR3 in this case is CATSDLSGGAPDTQYF. DNA sequence: TGTGCCACCAGTGATTTGAGCGGGGGGGCCCCAGATACGCAGTATTTT.